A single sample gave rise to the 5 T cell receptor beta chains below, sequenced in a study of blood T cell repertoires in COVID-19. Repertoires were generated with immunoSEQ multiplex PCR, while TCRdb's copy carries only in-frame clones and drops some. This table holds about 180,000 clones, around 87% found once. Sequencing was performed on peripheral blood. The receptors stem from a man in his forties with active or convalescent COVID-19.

The CDR3 loop is CAAARAGGPGELFF. The CDR3 nucleotides read TGTGCTGCCGCCCGGGCGGGGGGGCCCGGGGAGCTGTTTTTT. This chain joins TRBV6-5 and TRBJ2-2; 9 bases fit TRBD2. This CDR3 has 14 residues. Germline lookup yields CDR1 MNHEY and CDR2 SVGAGI.

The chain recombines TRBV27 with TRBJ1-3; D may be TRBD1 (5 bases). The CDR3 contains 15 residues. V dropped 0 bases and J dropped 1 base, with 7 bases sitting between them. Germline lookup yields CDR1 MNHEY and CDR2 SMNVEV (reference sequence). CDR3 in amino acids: CASSLSGGSGNTIYF. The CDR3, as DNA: TGTGCCAGCAGTTTATCGGGGGGATCTGGAAACACCATATATTTT.

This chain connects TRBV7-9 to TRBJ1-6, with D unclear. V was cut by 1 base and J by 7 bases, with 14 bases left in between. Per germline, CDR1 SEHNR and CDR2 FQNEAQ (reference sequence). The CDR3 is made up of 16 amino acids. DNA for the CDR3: TGTGCCAGCAGCTTAGGAGCTCCTGATCGGAATTCACCCCTCCACTTT. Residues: CASSLGAPDRNSPLHF.

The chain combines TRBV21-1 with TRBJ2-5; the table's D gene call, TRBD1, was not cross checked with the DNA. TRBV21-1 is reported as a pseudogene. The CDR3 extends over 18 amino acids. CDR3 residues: CASSSRAPRQAHQETQYF. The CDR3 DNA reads TGTGCCAGCAGCTCTAGGGCCCCAAGACAGGCCCACCAAGAGACCCAGTACTTC.

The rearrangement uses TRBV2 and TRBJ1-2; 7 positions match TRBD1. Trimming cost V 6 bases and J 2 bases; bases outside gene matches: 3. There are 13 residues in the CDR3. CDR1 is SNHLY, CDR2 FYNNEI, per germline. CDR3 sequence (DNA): TGTGCCAGCAGATGGGACAGCAACTATGGCTACACCTTC. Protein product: CASRWDSNYGYTF. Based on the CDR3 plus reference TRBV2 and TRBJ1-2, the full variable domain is EPEVTQTPSHQVTQMGQEVILRCVPISNHLYFYWYRQILGQKVEFLVSFYNNEISEKSEIFDDQFSVERPDGSNFTLKIRSTKLEDSAMYFCASRWDSNYGYTFGSGTRLTVV.